What follows are 32 T cell receptor beta chains derived from one specimen sequenced in a study of identical twins. TCRdb re-derived calls from the 5' RACE reads in MiXCR, one entry per CDR3 protein. The table includes under 350,000 distinct CDR3 sequences, roughly 10% detected once. These same records also appear under a second study, on yellow fever vaccine responses in identical twins.

What was sequenced was CD8+ T cells sorted from blood. The receptors were sampled from a woman in her late teens or twenties in good health.

In its sample, this clonotype was seen a few times. The chain links TRBV4-3 to TRBJ2-1, with 8 positions matching TRBD1. Germline assignment: CDR1 LGHNA and CDR2 YSLEER. V lost 0 bases and J lost 7; bases outside the gene matches: 8. The length of the CDR3 is 16 residues. This chain's CDR3 is CASSQELPDRANEQFF. The CDR3 DNA reads TGCGCCAGCAGCCAAGAACTCCCGGACAGGGCAAATGAGCAGTTCTTC.

This clonotype was found a few times. This rearrangement joins TRBV18 to TRBJ2-7, with 7 bases aligning to TRBD1. Trimming removed 0 bases from V and 2 bases from J; junction bases left unmatched: 13. CDR3 length: 18 residues. The germline V gene has CDR1 KGHSH and CDR2 LQKENI. The CDR3 sequence: CASSPPGYAGTETYEQYF. The CDR3 nucleotides are TGTGCCAGCTCACCACCGGGTTATGCCGGGACAGAAACCTACGAGCAGTACTTC.

This clonotype showed up just a few times. V and J are TRBV4-1 and TRBJ2-3; D may be TRBD1 (6 bases). This CDR3 contains 15 residues. The ends were cut back, 1 base at V and 0 bases at J, with 8 bases in the middle. Germline V gene data show CDR1 as MGHRA and CDR2 as YSYEKL. The DNA for the CDR3 is TGCGCCAGCAGCCAAGGGACAGCTAGCACAGATACGCAGTATTTT. This gives the protein CASSQGTASTDTQYF.

This clonotype has more than one count but fewer than ten. The genes are TRBV7-6 and TRBJ2-2; D may match TRBD1 or TRBD2 (6 bases each). Trimming removed 5 bases from V and 1 base from J, with 11 bases in between. This CDR3 is 15 amino acids long. Germline V gives CDR1 SGHVS, CDR2 FNYEAQ. CDR3 nucleotides: TGTGCCAGCAGCCCGAGGGGGGAGAACACCGGGGAGCTGTTTTTT. It codes for CASSPRGENTGELFF.

This clonotype was counted many times. V usage is TRBV27 and J usage is TRBJ2-5; a weak D match, TRBD2 (5 bases). The CDR3 consists of 14 residues. V was shortened by 5 bases and J by 2 bases, with 12 bases between the two germline ends. CDR1 and CDR2 (germline): MNHEY, SMNVEV (reference sequence). CDR3 region: CASSGSGSQETQYF. In DNA, the CDR3 is TGTGCCAGCAGTGGGTCGGGGTCACAAGAGACCCAGTACTTC.

In its sample, this clonotype was seen a few times. The chain couples TRBV4-3 to TRBJ2-7; 7 nucleotides match TRBD2. The CDR3 extends over 15 amino acids. Germline V gene data show CDR1 as LGHNA and CDR2 as YSLEER. Unmatched junction bases numbered 7, after V lost 3 bases and J lost 2 bases. CDR3 protein: CASSQRTSGPYEQYF. The CDR3 coding sequence is TGCGCCAGCAGCCAGCGGACTAGTGGCCCCTACGAGCAGTACTTC.

This clonotype was seen many times. The genes are TRBV2 and TRBJ2-3; D is ambiguous. The V end was cut by 8 bases, the J end by 2 bases, with 14 bases between. This CDR3 spans 14 amino acids. The germline V gene has CDR1 SNHLY and CDR2 FYNNEI. The chain's CDR3 is CASPGGRTTDTQYF. The CDR3 DNA follows: TGTGCCAGCCCGGGTGGACGGACCACAGATACGCAGTATTTT.

This chain's CDR3 is CSVEGLAGGGLGEQYF. The CDR3 nucleotides are TGCAGCGTTGAAGGGCTAGCGGGCGGAGGGTTGGGCGAGCAGTACTTC. V gene TRBV29-1 combines with J gene TRBJ2-7, with 8 bases lining up with TRBD2. The V gene end was trimmed by 1 base and the J gene end by 6 bases; junction bases not matched to a gene: 14. Germline V gene lookup returns CDR1 SQVTM and CDR2 ANQGSEA. CDR3 length equals 16 residues.

The J gene is TRBJ2-1, the V gene TRBV7-2; no firm D call. This CDR3 contains 12 residues. The ends were cut back, 5 bases at V and 5 bases at J, with 7 bases in the middle. The germline gives CDR1 SGHTA, CDR2 FQGNSA. Written as DNA, the CDR3 is TGTGCCAGCAGCCGGGCGGACAATGAGCAGTTCTTC. It translates to CASSRADNEQFF.

Only a few counts were recorded for this clonotype. The rearrangement links TRBV5-1 to TRBJ2-7, with TRBD1 matching 8 bases. With 4 bases clipped from V and 3 bases from J, the junction kept 6 bases outside the gene matches. The CDR3 covers 14 residues. The germline V gene encodes CDR1 SGHRS and CDR2 YFSETQ. CDR3 sequence: CASSGGQGIYEQYF. The CDR3 nucleotides are TGCGCCAGCAGCGGCGGACAGGGCATCTACGAGCAGTACTTC.

This clonotype was observed many times. V and J are TRBV28 and TRBJ2-1; 9 bases agree with TRBD1. V lost 0 bases to trimming and J lost 1 base; unmatched junction nucleotides: 1. The CDR3 is 16 residues long. The V gene's germline CDR1 is MDHEN and CDR2 SYDVKM. The CDR3 nucleotides are TGTGCCAGCAGTTTATGGGGACAGGGATCCTACAATGAGCAGTTCTTC. It encodes CASSLWGQGSYNEQFF.

This chain uses TRBV7-9 with TRBJ2-5; 7 bases fit TRBD2. The trim removed 3 bases at V and 2 bases at J, leaving 6 bases unmatched. The CDR3 sequence is 15 residues long. Germline values: CDR1 SEHNR, CDR2 FQNEAQ (reference sequence). The CDR3 region has the DNA TGTGCCAGCAGCTTCGGGACTACAAAGCAAGAGACCCAGTACTTC. This encodes CASSFGTTKQETQYF.

This clonotype was counted ten times or more. This sequence joins TRBV7-9 and TRBJ2-5; D not resolved. Germline CDR1 SEHNR, CDR2 FQNEAQ (reference sequence). V was cut by 1 base and J by 3 bases, with 6 bases left in between. The CDR3 contains 13 residues. The CDR3 DNA reads TGTGCCAGCAGCTTAGATCTCGAAGAGACCCAGTACTTC. It is translated as CASSLDLEETQYF.

The chain uses TRBV9 and TRBJ2-7; possibly TRBD1 for D (6 bases). The V end lost 0 bases, the J end lost 1 base, and 11 bases lay between the germline ends. Germline CDR1 SGDLS, CDR2 YYNGEE. This CDR3 region has 15 residues. CDR3 sequence (DNA): TGTGCCAGCAGCGTAGATCTGGGGGCGTCCTACGAGCAGTACTTC. This encodes CASSVDLGASYEQYF.

J is TRBJ1-2 and V is TRBV28, with 7 positions matching TRBD1. V dropped 5 bases and J dropped 6; count of bases not matched to a gene: 9. The CDR3 spans 14 residues. Germline loops: CDR1 MDHEN, CDR2 SYDVKM. The CDR3 DNA reads as TGTGCCAGCAGTCCCACCCGACAGGGTGATGGCTACACCTTC. Protein product: CASSPTRQGDGYTF.

This clonotype was seen a few times. The chain joins TRBV5-1 to TRBJ1-1, with D possibly being TRBD1 (6 bases). The V gene's germline CDR1 is SGHRS and CDR2 YFSETQ. V gave up 0 bases and J gave up 7 bases, with 10 bases separating them. This CDR3 spans 13 amino acids. The CDR3 protein is CASSLGGDIEAFF. CDR3 nucleotide sequence: TGCGCCAGCAGCTTGGGTGGGGACATTGAAGCTTTCTTT. Full variable domain (remainder filled in from reference TRBV5-1 and TRBJ1-1): KAGVTQTPRYLIKTRGQQVTLSCSPISGHRSVSWYQQTPGQGLQFLFEYFSETQRNKGNFPGRFSGRQFSNSRSEMNVSTLELGDSALYLCASSLGGDIEAFFGQGTRLTVV.

This clonotype was recorded a few times. This chain joins TRBV6-1 and TRBJ2-2; 15 nucleotides agree with TRBD2. The length of the CDR3 is 18 residues. V lost 6 bases to trimming and J lost 6 bases; unmatched junction nucleotides: 11. Germline loops: CDR1 MNHNS, CDR2 SASEGT. The CDR3 loop is CASSPSGLAGGGSGELFF. CDR3 in DNA: TGTGCCAGCAGCCCATCAGGACTAGCGGGGGGGGGATCCGGGGAGCTGTTTTTT.

This chain connects TRBV6-1 to TRBJ2-3, with D tentatively TRBD2 (5 bases). The CDR3 has 15 residues. Germline V gene data show CDR1 as MNHNS and CDR2 as SASEGT. V was cut by 7 bases and J by 6 bases, with 20 bases left in between. The CDR3 nucleotides read TGTGCCAGCAACCCAAAACGGTCTAGCTTTGATACGCAGTATTTT. Translation gives CASNPKRSSFDTQYF.

This clonotype was seen at least ten times. The J gene is TRBJ2-7, the V gene TRBV5-6; 8 bases line up with TRBD1. The germline gives CDR1 SGHDT, CDR2 YYEEEE. The junction had 11 bases not matched to a gene; V was cut back by 4 bases and J by 5 bases. This CDR3 comprises 15 residues. CDR3 sequence: CASSEWTGPLNEQYF. In DNA form, the CDR3 reads TGTGCCAGCAGCGAGTGGACAGGGCCCCTCAACGAGCAGTACTTC.

This clonotype was observed a handful of times. This chain connects TRBV12-3 or TRBV12-4 to TRBJ2-1; D is ambiguous. CDR3 length: 18 residues. V gave up 3 bases and J gave up 0 bases, with 18 bases separating them. CDR3 region: CASSFTVGRRSSYNEQFF. The CDR3 region has the DNA TGTGCCAGCAGTTTCACGGTGGGCAGACGGAGCTCCTACAATGAGCAGTTCTTC.

This clonotype appeared a few times. The rearrangement uses TRBV7-2 and TRBJ2-2, with 12 bases lining up with TRBD2. The CDR3 length is 20 residues. The germline gives CDR1 SGHTA, CDR2 FQGNSA. Unmatched junction bases numbered 14, after V lost 1 base and J lost 5 bases. CDR3 amino acids: CASSLGQSVGLAGHTGELFF. The DNA for the CDR3 is TGTGCCAGCAGCTTAGGGCAAAGCGTGGGACTAGCGGGCCATACCGGGGAGCTGTTTTTT.

This clonotype has a count of ten or more. Germline and junction disagree at one end, which may indicate a read error. The chain uses TRBV5-1 and TRBJ2-7; no reliable D call. Germline lookup yields CDR1 SGHRS and CDR2 YFSETQ. This CDR3 contains 13 residues. CDR3 sequence: CASSFPDSYEQYF. The CDR3 nucleotides are TGTGCCAGCAGTTTCCCGGATTCCTACGAGCAGTACTTC. Full variable domain (rest looked up from reference TRBV5-1 and TRBJ2-7): KAGVTQTPRYLIKTRGQQVTLSCSPISGHRSVSWYQQTPGQGLQFLFEYFSETQRNKGNFPGRFSGRQFSNSRSEMNVSTLELGDSALYLCASSFPDSYEQYFGPGTRLTVT.

This clonotype was detected ten times or more. The chain carries TRBV5-1 and TRBJ2-7, with 9 bases fitting TRBD1. Germline CDR1 and CDR2: SGHRS and YFSETQ. CDR3 length equals 16 residues. The ends lost 1 base at V and 5 bases at J; junction bases unmatched: 10. The CDR3 spells CASSLWVRDRDDEQYF. The DNA of the CDR3 is TGCGCCAGCAGCTTGTGGGTTCGGGACAGGGATGACGAGCAGTACTTC.

The rearrangement uses TRBV25-1 and TRBJ2-7; unclear D gene. This CDR3 spans 14 amino acids. Germline CDR1 MGHDK, CDR2 SYGVNS. V was shortened by 3 bases and J by 3 bases, with 12 bases between the two germline ends. The CDR3 sequence is CASSEWNSFYEQYF. Here the CDR3 DNA reads TGTGCCAGCAGTGAGTGGAACAGCTTCTACGAGCAGTACTTC.

This clonotype was seen a handful of times. The chain combines TRBV29-1 with TRBJ1-2, with TRBD1 identical over 9 bases. J was trimmed by 0 bases and V by 7 bases; bases with no gene match: 3. The CDR3 sequence is 13 residues long. CDR1 SQVTM and CDR2 ANQGSEA come from the germline V gene. CDR3 residues: CSDWDRANYGYTF. The CDR3 coding sequence is TGCAGCGATTGGGACAGGGCTAACTATGGCTACACCTTC.

The table lists this clonotype with a few counts. The genes are TRBV30 and TRBJ2-1; TRBD2 matches at 10 bases. J was trimmed by 2 bases and V by 3 bases; bases with no gene match: 4. Germline V CDR1 and CDR2: GTSNPN, SVGIG (reference sequence). The CDR3 is 15 amino acids. The CDR3 spells CAWSYTSGAYNEQFF. The CDR3 region has the DNA TGTGCCTGGAGCTATACTAGCGGGGCCTACAATGAGCAGTTCTTC.

This clonotype was counted a few times. V and J are TRBV24-1 and TRBJ2-7; maybe TRBD1 (6 bases). The V end lost 3 bases, the J end lost 2 bases, and 10 bases lay between the germline ends. This CDR3 has 14 residues. Looked up from germline, CDR1 is KGHDR and CDR2 is SFDVKD. In DNA, the CDR3 is TGTGCCACCAGTGATAGGGGGACAACCTACGAGCAGTACTTC. This encodes CATSDRGTTYEQYF.

The rearrangement uses TRBV30 and TRBJ2-7; a weak D match, TRBD2 (7 bases). This CDR3 comprises 13 residues. V dropped 4 bases and J dropped 4 bases, with 14 bases sitting between them. From germline, CDR1 is GTSNPN and CDR2 SVGIG (reference sequence). The CDR3 loop reads CAWNYAGAYEQYF. The CDR3 DNA reads as TGTGCCTGGAACTATGCGGGGGCTTACGAGCAGTACTTC.

This clonotype was picked up many times. The chain has TRBV29-1 and TRBJ2-1, with 10 bases identical to TRBD2. With V trimmed by 6 bases and J by 1 base, 9 bases remained unmatched. This CDR3 region has 16 residues. Germline-derived CDR1 and CDR2 are SQVTM and ANQGSEA. The CDR3 sequence: CSVEGLALTSYNEQFF. The CDR3 nucleotides are TGCAGCGTGGAGGGACTAGCGCTAACGTCCTACAATGAGCAGTTCTTC.

This clonotype turned up a few times. The J gene is TRBJ2-1, the V gene TRBV7-3, with D unresolved. This CDR3 is 13 amino acids long. V was trimmed by 5 bases and J by 9 bases, leaving 14 bases between them. In germline, CDR1 is SGHTA, CDR2 FQGTGA. The CDR3 DNA reads as TGTGCCAGCAGCGGAGTTATAGACGGTGAGCAGTTCTTC. Protein product: CASSGVIDGEQFF.

The table lists this clonotype with a few counts. The rearrangement uses TRBV3-1 and TRBJ2-5; unclear D gene. CDR1 and CDR2 from the germline V gene are LGHDT and YNNKEL (reference sequence). CDR3 size: 12 residues. V shed 4 bases and J shed 5 bases, with 8 bases lying between them. CDR3 residues: CASSPEVETQYF. Here the CDR3 DNA reads TGTGCCAGCAGCCCCGAGGTTGAGACCCAGTACTTC.

The table lists this clonotype with many counts. V usage is TRBV27 and J usage is TRBJ1-6, with TRBD1 identical over 11 bases. CDR3 length: 18 amino acids. Germline CDR1 and CDR2: MNHEY and SMNVEV (reference sequence). V gave up 5 bases and J gave up 3 bases; unmatched junction bases: 9. CDR3: CASSATRTGGLYNSPLHF. The CDR3 DNA sequence: TGTGCCAGCAGTGCCACCAGGACAGGGGGCCTCTATAATTCACCCCTCCACTTT.